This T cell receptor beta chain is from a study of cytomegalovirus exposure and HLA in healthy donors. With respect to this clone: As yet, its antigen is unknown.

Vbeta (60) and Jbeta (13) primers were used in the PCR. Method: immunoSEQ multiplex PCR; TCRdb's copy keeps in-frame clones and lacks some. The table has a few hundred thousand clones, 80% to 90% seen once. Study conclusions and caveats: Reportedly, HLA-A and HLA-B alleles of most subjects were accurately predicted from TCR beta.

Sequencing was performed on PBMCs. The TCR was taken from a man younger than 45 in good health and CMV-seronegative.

The CDR3 DNA reads as TGTGCCAGTAGTATATACAGGCTAGCAGATACGCAGTATTTT. Residues: CASSIYRLADTQYF. The rearrangement joins TRBV19 to TRBJ2-3; perhaps TRBD1 as D (5 bases). The CDR3 loop spans 14 amino acids. Germline V CDR1 and CDR2: LNHDA, SQIVND (reference sequence). Trimming pared 2 bases from V and 4 bases from J, leaving 10 bases between. Using reference TRBV19 and TRBJ2-3 for the parts outside the CDR3, the full variable domain is DGGITQSPKYLFRKEGQNVTLSCEQNLNHDAMYWYRQDPGQGLRLIYYSQIVNDFQKGDIAEGYSVSREKKESFPLTVTSAQKNPTAFYLCASSIYRLADTQYFGPGTRLTVL.